Below, 25 T cell receptor beta chains from the same sample are listed, as sequenced in a study of cytomegalovirus exposure and HLA in healthy donors. Vbeta (60) and Jbeta (13) primers were used in the PCR. Profiled with immunoSEQ multiplex PCR; TCRdb holds only in-frame clones, not every one. The sample yields some 180,000 clones, about 85% seen once. The sequenced sample was PBMCs. The receptors were sampled from a girl aged 10 to 17 in good health and CMV-seropositive.

This sequence joins TRBV7-2 and TRBJ2-5, with D maybe TRBD2 (5 bases). Germline V gives CDR1 SGHTA, CDR2 FQGNSA. Trimming shortened V by 5 bases and J by 5 bases, and 15 bases separated the two germline ends. The CDR3 length is 14 residues. CDR3 protein: CASSAGRWRETQYF. The CDR3 DNA follows: TGTGCCAGCAGCGCGGGTCGTTGGAGGGAGACCCAGTACTTC. Together with reference TRBV7-2 and TRBJ2-5, the CDR3 gives the full variable domain: GAGVSQSPSNKVTEKGKDVELRCDPISGHTALYWYRQSLGQGLEFLIYFQGNSAPDKSGLPSDRFSAERTGGSVSTLTIQRTQQEDSAVYLCASSAGRWRETQYFGPGTRLLVL.

The chain carries TRBV7-9 and TRBJ2-5; the D gene is possibly TRBD1 (6 bases). The CDR3 is 14 residues long. Between the trimmed V and J ends, which lost 5 bases and 1 base, there was a span of 11 bases. Germline V gene data show CDR1 as SEHNR and CDR2 as FQNEAQ (reference sequence). This CDR3 is CASSQSGVQETQYF. CDR3 nucleotide sequence: TGTGCCAGCAGCCAATCAGGGGTCCAAGAGACCCAGTACTTC. The entire variable domain, with the rest obtained from reference TRBV7-9 and TRBJ2-5, is as follows: DTGVSQNPRHKITKRGQNVTFRCDPISEHNRLYWYRQTLGQGPEFLTYFQNEAQLEKSRLLSDRFSAERPKGSFSTLEIQRTEQGDSAMYLCASSQSGVQETQYFGPGTRLLVL.

This chain connects TRBV5-8 to TRBJ2-7; 7 positions agree with TRBD1. With V trimmed by 5 bases and J by 3 bases, 8 bases remained unmatched. The germline CDR1 and CDR2 sequences are SGHTS and YDEGEE. The CDR3 extends over 14 amino acids. CDR3 region: CASRLSRQGYEQYF. CDR3 DNA: TGTGCCAGCAGACTCTCTCGACAGGGCTACGAGCAGTACTTC.

The CDR3 nucleotides are TGCGCCAGCAGCTTACTAGCGGGAGGGACAGGCACCGGGGAGCTGTTTTTT. This translates into CASSLLAGGTGTGELFF. The V and J genes are TRBV5-1 and TRBJ2-2, with 13 bases lining up with TRBD2. The germline V gene encodes CDR1 SGHRS and CDR2 YFSETQ. The CDR3 contains 17 residues. V shed 2 bases and J 4 bases; nucleotides not matched to a gene: 5.

The chain links TRBV27 to TRBJ2-7; 7 nucleotides match TRBD2. The CDR3 loop spans 13 amino acids. V shed 5 bases and J 5 bases; nucleotides not matched to a gene: 6. Germline CDR1 reads MNHEY; CDR2 reads SMNVEV (reference sequence). CDR3 sequence: CASSVRDYHEQYF. The CDR3 nucleotides read TGTGCCAGCAGTGTCCGGGACTACCACGAGCAGTACTTC.

The genes are TRBV5-6 and TRBJ2-1, with D hard to call. V was cut by 0 bases and J by 4 bases, with 8 bases left in between. This CDR3 has 14 amino acids. CDR1 and CDR2 (germline): SGHDT, YYEEEE. CDR3 sequence (DNA): TGTGCCAGCAGCTTGGCCCAGTATTACAATGAGCAGTTCTTC. Its translation is CASSLAQYYNEQFF.

The V and J genes are TRBV2 and TRBJ2-1; D is possibly TRBD1 (6 bases). V was clipped by 5 bases and J by 5 bases, with 13 bases between them. The V gene's germline CDR1 is SNHLY and CDR2 FYNNEI. This CDR3 region has 14 residues. CDR3: CASSPARGHNEQFF. DNA of the CDR3: TGTGCCAGCAGTCCTGCCAGGGGTCACAATGAGCAGTTCTTC.

The J gene is TRBJ2-1, the V gene TRBV19; 10 bases line up with TRBD2. This CDR3 contains 18 residues. With V trimmed by 4 bases and J by 0 bases, 9 bases remained unmatched. Germline assignment: CDR1 LNHDA and CDR2 SQIVND (reference sequence). As DNA, the CDR3 is TGTGCCAGTAGTAGATGGACTAGCGGAGGGAGCTCCTACAATGAGCAGTTCTTC. Translation: CASSRWTSGGSSYNEQFF. The entire variable domain, with the rest obtained from reference TRBV19 and TRBJ2-1, is as follows: DGGITQSPKYLFRKEGQNVTLSCEQNLNHDAMYWYRQDPGQGLRLIYYSQIVNDFQKGDIAEGYSVSREKKESFPLTVTSAQKNPTAFYLCASSRWTSGGSSYNEQFFGPGTRLTVL.

The V and J genes are TRBV25-1 and TRBJ2-2; D not certain. With 3 bases removed from V and 3 bases from J, the gap between germline ends came to 11 bases. The CDR3 has 15 amino acids. Germline V lookup: CDR1 MGHDK, CDR2 SYGVNS. CDR3 sequence: CASSDTKRYTGELFF. CDR3 in DNA: TGTGCCAGCAGTGACACTAAACGGTACACCGGGGAGCTGTTTTTT.

V is TRBV10-3 and J is TRBJ1-4, with 8 bases identical to TRBD1. Unmatched junction bases numbered 9, after V lost 3 bases and J lost 3 bases. CDR3 length equals 17 residues. Germline assignment: CDR1 ENHRY and CDR2 SYGVKD. The CDR3 bases are TGTGCCATCAGTGACGGGACAGGAGGGGCACCTAATGAAAAACTGTTTTTT. Residues: CAISDGTGGAPNEKLFF.

The rearrangement links TRBV6-6 to TRBJ1-1, with D perhaps matching TRBD1 (5 bases). CDR1 and CDR2 (germline): MNHNY, SVGAGI (reference sequence). V lost 1 base to trimming and J lost 7 bases, with 16 bases between them. The CDR3 totals 15 residues. The CDR3 region has the DNA TGTGCCAGCAGTTACTTCCAGGGAGGGGAGCTTGAAGCTTTCTTT. Translation: CASSYFQGGELEAFF.

The chain uses TRBV29-1 and TRBJ2-2; D is unresolved. Germline V gives CDR1 SQVTM, CDR2 ANQGSEA. The CDR3 sequence is 13 residues long. Trimming took 4 bases from V and 6 from J, leaving 12 bases between them. In nucleotides, the CDR3 is TGCAGCGTTGCCAAAGAGTTCCCCGGGGAGCTGTTTTTT. Its translation: CSVAKEFPGELFF.

J is TRBJ2-7 and V is TRBV19; 12 bases match TRBD2. V dropped 4 bases and J dropped 6; count of bases not matched to a gene: 4. The germline V gene encodes CDR1 LNHDA and CDR2 SQIVND (reference sequence). The CDR3 spans 14 residues. The CDR3 bases are TGTGCCAGTAGTACACTAGCGGGAGGACCCGAGCAGTACTTC. The encoded protein is CASSTLAGGPEQYF.

The chain uses TRBV7-6 and TRBJ2-1; tentatively, D is TRBD1 (6 bases). Trimming pared 5 bases from V and 0 bases from J, leaving 14 bases between. The germline V gene encodes CDR1 SGHVS and CDR2 FNYEAQ. The length of the CDR3 is 16 residues. The CDR3 nucleotides read TGTGCCAGCAGCCAGGGACACAGGAGCTCCTACAATGAGCAGTTCTTC. Its translation is CASSQGHRSSYNEQFF.

The V gene is TRBV5-1, the J gene TRBJ2-7; a possible D gene is TRBD2 (7 bases). Trimming left V 0 bases short and J 7 bases short, with 11 bases between. The CDR3 runs to 13 residues. Germline V lookup: CDR1 SGHRS, CDR2 YFSETQ. The CDR3 coding sequence is TGCGCCAGCAGCTTGGGAGGGGGGGCTGAGCAGTACTTC. It is translated as CASSLGGGAEQYF.

This clone was picked up one time. V gene TRBV27 combines with J gene TRBJ1-5, with D perhaps TRBD1 (6 bases). The CDR3 consists of 16 residues. The V and J ends lost 2 bases and 6 bases respectively, with 17 bases between them. Germline V gene data show CDR1 as MNHEY and CDR2 as SMNVEV (reference sequence). The CDR3 loop is CASSLQGFGVGQPQHF. Here the CDR3 DNA reads TGTGCCAGCAGTTTACAGGGGTTTGGGGTAGGTCAGCCCCAGCATTTT.

V gene TRBV6-5 combines with J gene TRBJ1-1, with 8 bases lining up with TRBD1. The CDR3 spans 12 residues. The V segment lost 9 bases and the J segment 3 bases; nucleotides outside the gene matches: 3. Per germline, CDR1 MNHEY and CDR2 SVGAGI. CDR3 nucleotides: TGTGCCAGTTCGGACAGGGACACTGAAGCTTTCTTT. This gives the protein CASSDRDTEAFF.

This chain links TRBV30 with TRBJ2-5; no clear D gene. V lost 4 bases and J 1 base, leaving 13 bases between the germline ends. This CDR3 comprises 14 residues. The germline V gene encodes CDR1 GTSNPN and CDR2 SVGIG (reference sequence). CDR3 protein: CAWTPPVLQETQYF. CDR3 coding DNA: TGTGCCTGGACCCCCCCCGTTCTCCAAGAGACCCAGTACTTC. Based on the CDR3 plus reference TRBV30 and TRBJ2-5, the full variable domain is SQTIHQWPATLVQPVGSPLSLECTVEGTSNPNLYWYRQAAGRGLQLLFYSVGIGQISSEVPQNLSASRPQDRQFILSSKKLLLSDSGFYLCAWTPPVLQETQYFGPGTRLLVL.

The genes are TRBV5-8 and TRBJ2-3; 12 bases are shared with TRBD2. Per germline, CDR1 SGHTS and CDR2 YDEGEE. V shed 4 bases and J 0 bases; nucleotides not matched to a gene: 6. The CDR3 runs 17 residues. CDR3 nucleotide sequence: TGTGCCAGCAGCGACGGGACTAGCGGGTGGAGCACAGATACGCAGTATTTT. Amino acid sequence: CASSDGTSGWSTDTQYF.

This chain links TRBV4-3 with TRBJ2-1; 8 nucleotides align to TRBD2. CDR3 length: 18 amino acids. From germline, CDR1 is LGHNA and CDR2 YSLEER. V was pared by 2 bases and J by 6 bases, with 15 bases of the junction left unmatched. CDR3 nucleotide sequence: TGCGCCAGCAGCCAATCCTGGGTACCCCGCAGCGGGAGCAATGAGCAGTTCTTC. This gives the protein CASSQSWVPRSGSNEQFF.

This sequence joins TRBV5-1 and TRBJ2-1, with unresolved D. V gave up 4 bases and J gave up 0 bases, with 5 bases separating them. Germline V gene data show CDR1 as SGHRS and CDR2 as YFSETQ. The length of the CDR3 is 13 residues. In DNA form, the CDR3 reads TGCGCCAGCAGCCTAGGCTCCTACAATGAGCAGTTCTTC. This sequence encodes CASSLGSYNEQFF. The variable domain in full, with the rest retrieved from reference TRBV5-1 and TRBJ2-1, is KAGVTQTPRYLIKTRGQQVTLSCSPISGHRSVSWYQQTPGQGLQFLFEYFSETQRNKGNFPGRFSGRQFSNSRSEMNVSTLELGDSALYLCASSLGSYNEQFFGPGTRLTVL.

V is TRBV7-9 and J is TRBJ2-7; the D gene is possibly TRBD1 (7 bases). The CDR3 runs 11 residues. CDR1 is SEHNR, CDR2 FQNEAQ, per germline (reference sequence). Trimming took 5 bases from V and 7 from J, leaving 9 bases between them. CDR3 residues: CASSPGGEQYF. In DNA form, the CDR3 reads TGTGCCAGCAGCCCAGGGGGGGAGCAGTACTTC.

This clone turned up a few times. This chain joins TRBV4-1 and TRBJ1-2; TRBD1 might be the D (6 bases). V dropped 4 bases and J dropped 5 bases, with 14 bases sitting between them. CDR3 length equals 14 residues. The V gene's germline CDR1 is MGHRA and CDR2 YSYEKL. In nucleotides, the CDR3 is TGCGCCAGCAGCCCCGAGGACAGCCTTTATGGCTACACCTTC. Translation gives CASSPEDSLYGYTF.

This chain connects TRBV5-1 to TRBJ2-1; D gene unclear. Between the trimmed V and J ends, which lost 0 bases and 4 bases, there was a span of 11 bases. CDR3 size: 15 residues. Germline CDR1 is SGHRS and CDR2 is YFSETQ. In nucleotides, the CDR3 is TGCGCCAGCAGCTTGGTAATAGAGAATTACAATGAGCAGTTCTTC. Translated: CASSLVIENYNEQFF. Complete variable domain (other parts from reference TRBV5-1 and TRBJ2-1): KAGVTQTPRYLIKTRGQQVTLSCSPISGHRSVSWYQQTPGQGLQFLFEYFSETQRNKGNFPGRFSGRQFSNSRSEMNVSTLELGDSALYLCASSLVIENYNEQFFGPGTRLTVL.

CDR3 bases: TGTGCCAGCAGCTTCGGGACAGGGGGAGATCAGCCCCAGCATTTT. It is translated as CASSFGTGGDQPQHF. This rearrangement joins TRBV11-2 to TRBJ1-5; 11 bases line up with TRBD1. From germline, CDR1 is SGHAT and CDR2 FQNNGV. V shed 3 bases, J shed 5 bases, and the junction held 3 bases outside the gene matches. This CDR3 spans 15 amino acids.